This TCR beta chain was documented in a study of blood T cell repertoires in COVID-19. This CDR3 is 16 amino acids long. Germline assignment: CDR1 SGHDT and CDR2 YYEEEE. J lost 0 bases, V lost 2 bases, and 7 bases had no gene match. Under the authors' procedure: Amplification of reference gene primers provided the estimated nucleated cell counts. Repertoires were generated with immunoSEQ multiplex PCR, while TCRdb's copy carries only in-frame clones and drops some. V and J calls and clone size come straight from that table; D and trimming were deduced from the DNA. The sample lists some 68,000 clones, roughly 91% seen once, with 0.52% in the top ten.

The specimen was peripheral blood. The chain joins TRBV5-6 to TRBJ1-1; TRBD1 agrees at 7 bases. The clonotype was recovered from a man aged 50-59 years with COVID-19, enrolled during active disease. CDR3 DNA: TGTGCCAGCAGCTTAACCCGGGACAGACTGAACACTGAAGCTTTCTTT. It translates to CASSLTRDRLNTEAFF.